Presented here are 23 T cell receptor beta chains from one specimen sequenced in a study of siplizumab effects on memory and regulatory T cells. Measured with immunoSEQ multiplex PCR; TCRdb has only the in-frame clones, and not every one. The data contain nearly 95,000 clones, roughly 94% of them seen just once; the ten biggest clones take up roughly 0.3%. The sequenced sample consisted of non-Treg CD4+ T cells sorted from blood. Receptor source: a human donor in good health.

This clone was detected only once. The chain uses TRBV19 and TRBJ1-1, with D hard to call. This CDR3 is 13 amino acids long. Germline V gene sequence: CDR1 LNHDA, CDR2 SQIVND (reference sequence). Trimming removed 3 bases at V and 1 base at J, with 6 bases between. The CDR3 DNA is TGTGCCAGTAGTATCGGGAAGAACACTGAAGCTTTCTTT. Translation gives CASSIGKNTEAFF.

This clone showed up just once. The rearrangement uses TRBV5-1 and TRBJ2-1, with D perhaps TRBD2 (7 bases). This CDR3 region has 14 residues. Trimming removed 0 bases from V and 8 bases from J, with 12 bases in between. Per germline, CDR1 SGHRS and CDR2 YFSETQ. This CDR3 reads CASSLVGAGDEQFF. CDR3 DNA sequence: TGCGCCAGCAGCTTGGTGGGGGCGGGGGATGAGCAGTTCTTC. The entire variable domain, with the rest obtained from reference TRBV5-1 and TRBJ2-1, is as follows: KAGVTQTPRYLIKTRGQQVTLSCSPISGHRSVSWYQQTPGQGLQFLFEYFSETQRNKGNFPGRFSGRQFSNSRSEMNVSTLELGDSALYLCASSLVGAGDEQFFGPGTRLTVL.

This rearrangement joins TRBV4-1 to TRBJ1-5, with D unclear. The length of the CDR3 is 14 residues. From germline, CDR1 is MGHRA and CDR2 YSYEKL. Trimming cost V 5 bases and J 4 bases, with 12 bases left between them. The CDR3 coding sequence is TGCGCCAGCAGCGAGTGGCAGGAAAATCAGCCCCAGCATTTT. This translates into CASSEWQENQPQHF.

CDR3 residues: CASSPTDYNEQFF. The CDR3 DNA follows: TGTGCCAGCAGTCCCACGGACTACAATGAGCAGTTCTTC. J is TRBJ2-1 and V is TRBV7-9; D remains unclear. Per germline, CDR1 SEHNR and CDR2 FQNEAQ (reference sequence). V lost 6 bases and J 3 bases, leaving 9 bases between the germline ends. The CDR3 length is 13 residues.

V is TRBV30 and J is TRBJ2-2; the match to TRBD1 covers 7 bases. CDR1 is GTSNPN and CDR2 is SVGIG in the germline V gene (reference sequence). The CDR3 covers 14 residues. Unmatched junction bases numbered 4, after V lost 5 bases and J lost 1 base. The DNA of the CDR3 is TGTGCCTGGTCAAGGACAGGGAACACCGGGGAGCTGTTTTTT. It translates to CAWSRTGNTGELFF.

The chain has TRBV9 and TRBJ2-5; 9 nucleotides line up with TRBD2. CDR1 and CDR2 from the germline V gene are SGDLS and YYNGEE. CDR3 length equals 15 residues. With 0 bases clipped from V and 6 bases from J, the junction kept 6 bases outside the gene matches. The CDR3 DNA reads TGTGCCAGCAGCGTAGCGGCTAGCGGGGCCAAGACCCAGTACTTC. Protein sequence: CASSVAASGAKTQYF.

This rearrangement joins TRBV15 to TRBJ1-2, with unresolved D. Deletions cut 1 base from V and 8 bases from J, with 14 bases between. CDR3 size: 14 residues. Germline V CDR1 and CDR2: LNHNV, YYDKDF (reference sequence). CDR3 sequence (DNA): TGTGCCACCAGCAGAGCTGCGCGGGGTAGCGGCTACACCTTC. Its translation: CATSRAARGSGYTF.

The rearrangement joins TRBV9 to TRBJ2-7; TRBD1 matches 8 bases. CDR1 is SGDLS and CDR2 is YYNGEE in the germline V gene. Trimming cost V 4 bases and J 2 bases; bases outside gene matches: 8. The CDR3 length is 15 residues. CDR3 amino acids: CASSPAGTGTYEQYF. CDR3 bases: TGTGCCAGCAGCCCCGCCGGGACAGGAACCTACGAGCAGTACTTC.

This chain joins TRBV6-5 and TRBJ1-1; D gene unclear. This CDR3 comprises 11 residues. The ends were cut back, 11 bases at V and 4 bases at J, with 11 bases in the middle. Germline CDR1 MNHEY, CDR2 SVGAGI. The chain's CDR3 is CAAWGGTEAFF. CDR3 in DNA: TGTGCCGCCTGGGGTGGCACTGAAGCTTTCTTT.

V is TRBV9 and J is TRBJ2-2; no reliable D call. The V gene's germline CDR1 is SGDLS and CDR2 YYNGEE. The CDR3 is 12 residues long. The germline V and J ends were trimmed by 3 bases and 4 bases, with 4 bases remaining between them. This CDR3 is CASSESTGELFF. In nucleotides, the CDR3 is TGTGCCAGCAGCGAGAGCACCGGGGAGCTGTTTTTT.

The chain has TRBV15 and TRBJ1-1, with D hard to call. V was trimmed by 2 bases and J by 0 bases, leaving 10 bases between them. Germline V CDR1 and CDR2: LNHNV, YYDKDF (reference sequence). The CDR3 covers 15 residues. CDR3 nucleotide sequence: TGTGCCACCAGCAGACGTCAGTCTATGAACACTGAAGCTTTCTTT. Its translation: CATSRRQSMNTEAFF.

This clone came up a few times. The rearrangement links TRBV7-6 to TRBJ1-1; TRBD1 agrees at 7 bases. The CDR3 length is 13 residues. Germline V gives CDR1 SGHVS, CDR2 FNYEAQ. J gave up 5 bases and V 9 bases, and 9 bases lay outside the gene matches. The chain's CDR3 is CASIGTVGTEAFF. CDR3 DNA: TGTGCCAGTATCGGGACAGTCGGTACTGAAGCTTTCTTT.

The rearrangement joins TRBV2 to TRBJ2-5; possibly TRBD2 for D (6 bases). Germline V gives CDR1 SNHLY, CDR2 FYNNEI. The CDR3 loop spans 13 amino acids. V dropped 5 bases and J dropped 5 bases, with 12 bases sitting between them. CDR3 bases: TGTGCCAGCAGTTCTCCGGGGAGGGAGACCCAGTACTTC. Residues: CASSSPGRETQYF. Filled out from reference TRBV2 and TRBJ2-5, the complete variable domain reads EPEVTQTPSHQVTQMGQEVILRCVPISNHLYFYWYRQILGQKVEFLVSFYNNEISEKSEIFDDQFSVERPDGSNFTLKIRSTKLEDSAMYFCASSSPGRETQYFGPGTRLLVL.

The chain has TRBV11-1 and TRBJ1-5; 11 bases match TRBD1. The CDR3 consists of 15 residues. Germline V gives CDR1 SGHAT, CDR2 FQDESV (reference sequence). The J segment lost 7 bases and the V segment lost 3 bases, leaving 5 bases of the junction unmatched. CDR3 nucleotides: TGTGCCAGCAGCTTGGACAGGGGGCGAGGGCAGCCCCAGCATTTT. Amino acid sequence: CASSLDRGRGQPQHF.

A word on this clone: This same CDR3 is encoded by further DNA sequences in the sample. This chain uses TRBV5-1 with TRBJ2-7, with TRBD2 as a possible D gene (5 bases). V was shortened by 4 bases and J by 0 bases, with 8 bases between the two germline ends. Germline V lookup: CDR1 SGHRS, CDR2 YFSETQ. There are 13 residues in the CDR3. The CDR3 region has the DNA TGCGCCAGCAGCCTGGGGAGCTCCTACGAGCAGTACTTC. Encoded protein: CASSLGSSYEQYF.

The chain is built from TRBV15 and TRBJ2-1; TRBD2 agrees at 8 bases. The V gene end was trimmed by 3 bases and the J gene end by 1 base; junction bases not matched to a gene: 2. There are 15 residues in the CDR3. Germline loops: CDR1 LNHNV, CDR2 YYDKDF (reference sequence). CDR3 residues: CATSSGRGSYNEQFF. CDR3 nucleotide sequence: TGTGCCACCAGCAGCGGGAGGGGATCCTACAATGAGCAGTTCTTC.

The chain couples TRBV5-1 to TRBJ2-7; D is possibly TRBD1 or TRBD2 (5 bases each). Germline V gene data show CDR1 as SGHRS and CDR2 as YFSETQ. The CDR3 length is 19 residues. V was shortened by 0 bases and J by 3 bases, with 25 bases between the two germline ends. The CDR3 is CASSLGSWGREGGIYEQYF. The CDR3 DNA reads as TGCGCCAGCAGCTTGGGGTCGTGGGGACGGGAAGGAGGAATCTACGAGCAGTACTTC.

The CDR3 bases are TGTGCCAGCACCAGGGGCGGGACAGGGTATACTGAAGCTTTCTTT. Its translation is CASTRGGTGYTEAFF. The V and J genes are TRBV7-9 and TRBJ1-1, with 9 nucleotides matching TRBD1. This CDR3 has 15 residues. The V gene end was trimmed by 7 bases and the J gene end by 5 bases; junction bases not matched to a gene: 11. Germline CDR1 is SEHNR and CDR2 is FQNEAQ (reference sequence).

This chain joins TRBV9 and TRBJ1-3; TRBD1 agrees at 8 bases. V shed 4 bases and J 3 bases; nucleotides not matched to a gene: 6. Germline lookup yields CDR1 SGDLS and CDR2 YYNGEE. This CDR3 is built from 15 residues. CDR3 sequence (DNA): TGTGCCAGCAGCTACGGACAGGGCATTGGAAACACCATATATTTT. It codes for CASSYGQGIGNTIYF.

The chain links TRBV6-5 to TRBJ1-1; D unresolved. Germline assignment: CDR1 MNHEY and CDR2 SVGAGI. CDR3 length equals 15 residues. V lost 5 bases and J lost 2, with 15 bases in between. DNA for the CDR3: TGTGCCAGCAGTCCCACGCTTGGGAGAAACACTGAAGCTTTCTTT. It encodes CASSPTLGRNTEAFF.

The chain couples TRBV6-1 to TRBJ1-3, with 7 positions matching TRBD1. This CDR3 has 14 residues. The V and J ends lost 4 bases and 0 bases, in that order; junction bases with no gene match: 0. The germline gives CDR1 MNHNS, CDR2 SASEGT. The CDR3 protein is CASSAGGSGNTIYF. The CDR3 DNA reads TGTGCCAGCAGTGCAGGGGGCTCTGGAAACACCATATATTTT.

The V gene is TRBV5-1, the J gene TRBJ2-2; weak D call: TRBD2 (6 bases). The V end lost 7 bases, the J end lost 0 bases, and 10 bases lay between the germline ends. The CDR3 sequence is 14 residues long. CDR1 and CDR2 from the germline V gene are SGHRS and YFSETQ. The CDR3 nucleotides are TGCGCCAGCGCCGGGACTGCGAACACCGGGGAGCTGTTTTTT. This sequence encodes CASAGTANTGELFF.

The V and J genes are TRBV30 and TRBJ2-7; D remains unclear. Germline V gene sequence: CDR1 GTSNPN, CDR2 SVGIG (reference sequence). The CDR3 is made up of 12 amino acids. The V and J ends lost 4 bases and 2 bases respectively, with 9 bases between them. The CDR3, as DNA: TGTGCCTGGAATTCTGGAACCTACGAGCAGTACTTC. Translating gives CAWNSGTYEQYF.